This T cell receptor beta chain was captured in a study of T cell repertoires in cytomegalovirus infection. General study results and limits: Ex vivo, HLA-C-restricted CMV-specific TCR beta clonotypes prevailed over the rest of the response.

This CDR3 has 15 amino acids. The V gene's germline CDR1 is MNHNS and CDR2 SASEGT. V was pared by 5 bases and J by 6 bases, with 18 bases between. TCRdb re-called the reads through MiXCR, storing one row per CDR3 protein. The data hold about 69,000 distinct CDR3 sequences, with approximately 30% observed a single time. This clonotype was seen only a few times. Its antigen remains unknown. V usage is TRBV6-1 and J usage is TRBJ2-3; perhaps TRBD2 as D (6 bases). Sequencing used CD8+ T cells from cultured PBMCs, obtained from culture after CMV antigen stimulation. This receptor was identified in a human donor in good health (CMV status not recorded). Some clones in this sample may be carry-over from other donors' samples. The DNA of the CDR3 is TGTGCCAGCAGTCTACTGGCGAGCGGGTTGGATACGCAGTATTTT. This gives the protein CASSLLASGLDTQYF.